This T cell receptor beta chain was captured in a study of T cells in Graves' hyperthyroidism and ophthalmopathy. Clinical symptoms, serum thyroxine, TRAb, thyroid ultrasound and orbital computed tomography established diagnosis. Using RNA transcripts as the source, TCR beta CDR3 regions were amplified. A first-round RT-PCR of the TCR CDR3 used the HTBI primer set. TCRdb processed the multiplex PCR reads anew with MiXCR; each CDR3 protein has one entry. The sample carries hundreds of thousands of distinct CDR3 sequences, nearly 45% recorded once. After removal of 2 bases from V and 6 bases from J, the junction contained 10 bases not matched to a gene. CDR1 is SQVTM, CDR2 ANQGSEA, per germline. The CDR3 has 14 residues. This clonotype came up many times. The antigen remains unidentified. Whole-study findings and limits: Most clonotypes expanded in thyroid above 0.001 were likewise present in blood. Ophthalmopathy onset followed model prediction by a median approximately 7 months. Researchers report that a 13 V-J model separated ophthalmopathy from stable hyperthyroidism.

This clonotype originated in an adult man with Graves' disease, either hyperthyroidism or ophthalmopathy (not recorded which). The sample taken for sequencing was peripheral blood or thyroid tissue (not recorded which). The J gene is TRBJ2-7, the V gene TRBV29-1; TRBD1 agrees at 7 bases. The CDR3 sequence: CSVERGGQVGEQYF. CDR3 coding DNA: TGCAGCGTTGAAAGGGGCGGACAGGTTGGCGAGCAGTACTTC.